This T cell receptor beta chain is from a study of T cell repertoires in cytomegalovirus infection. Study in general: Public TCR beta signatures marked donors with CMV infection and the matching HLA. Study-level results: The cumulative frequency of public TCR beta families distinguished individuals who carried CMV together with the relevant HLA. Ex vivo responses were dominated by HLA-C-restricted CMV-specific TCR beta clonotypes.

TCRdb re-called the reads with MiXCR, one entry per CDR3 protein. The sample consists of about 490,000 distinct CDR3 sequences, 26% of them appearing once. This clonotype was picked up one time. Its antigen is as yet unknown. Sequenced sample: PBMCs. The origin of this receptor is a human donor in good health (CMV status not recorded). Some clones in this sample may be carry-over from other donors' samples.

CDR3 in DNA: TGTGCCACCAGCAGGTTACGCAGCAATCAGCCCCAGCATTTT. It yields the protein CATSRLRSNQPQHF. The chain employs TRBV27 and TRBJ1-5; no clear D gene. The V gene's germline CDR1 is MNHEY and CDR2 SMNVEV (reference sequence). V lost 10 bases and J lost 1, with 14 bases in between. The CDR3 extends over 14 amino acids.